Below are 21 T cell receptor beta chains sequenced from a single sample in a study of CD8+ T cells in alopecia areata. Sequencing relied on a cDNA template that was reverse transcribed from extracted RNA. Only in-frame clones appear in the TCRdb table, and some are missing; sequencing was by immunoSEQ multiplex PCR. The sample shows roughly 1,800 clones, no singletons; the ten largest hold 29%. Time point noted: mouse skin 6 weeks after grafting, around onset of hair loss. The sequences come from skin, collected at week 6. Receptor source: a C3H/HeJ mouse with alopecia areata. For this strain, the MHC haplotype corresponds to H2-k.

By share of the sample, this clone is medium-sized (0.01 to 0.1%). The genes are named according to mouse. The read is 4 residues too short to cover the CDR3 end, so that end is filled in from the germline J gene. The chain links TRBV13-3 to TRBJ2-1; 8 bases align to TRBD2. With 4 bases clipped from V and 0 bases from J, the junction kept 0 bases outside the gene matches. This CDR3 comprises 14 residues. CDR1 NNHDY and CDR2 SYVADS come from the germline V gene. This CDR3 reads CASSLGGNYAEQFF. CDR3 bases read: TGTGCCAGCAGTCTGGGGGGTAACTATGCT.

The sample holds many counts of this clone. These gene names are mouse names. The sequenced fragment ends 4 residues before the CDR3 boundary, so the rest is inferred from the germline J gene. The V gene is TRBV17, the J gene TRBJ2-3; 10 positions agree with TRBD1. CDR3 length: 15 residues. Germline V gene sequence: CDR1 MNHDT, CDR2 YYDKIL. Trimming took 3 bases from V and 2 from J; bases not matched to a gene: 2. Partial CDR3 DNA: TGTGCTAGCAGTAGGGGGACAGGGGTTGCAGAA. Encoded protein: CASSRGTGVAE. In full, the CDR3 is CASSRGTGVAETLYF.

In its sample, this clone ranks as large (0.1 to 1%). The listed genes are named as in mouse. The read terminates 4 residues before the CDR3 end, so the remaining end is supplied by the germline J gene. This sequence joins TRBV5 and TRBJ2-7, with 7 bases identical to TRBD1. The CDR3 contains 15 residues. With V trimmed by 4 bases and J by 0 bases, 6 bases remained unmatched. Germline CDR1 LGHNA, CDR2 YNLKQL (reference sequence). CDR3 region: CASSLPRGSSYEQYF. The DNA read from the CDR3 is TGTGCCAGCAGCCTTCCCAGGGGGAGCTCCTAT.

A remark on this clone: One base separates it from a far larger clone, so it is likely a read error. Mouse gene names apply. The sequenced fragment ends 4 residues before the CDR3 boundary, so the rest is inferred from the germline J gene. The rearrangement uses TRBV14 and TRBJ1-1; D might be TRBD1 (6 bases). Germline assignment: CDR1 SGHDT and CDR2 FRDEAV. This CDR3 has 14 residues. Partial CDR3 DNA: TGTGCCAGCAGTGAGGGACTGGGGGGGCGA. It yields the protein CASSEGLGGR. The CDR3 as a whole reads CASSEGLGGREVFF.

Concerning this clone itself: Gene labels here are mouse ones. CDR3 DNA, as far as it was read: TGTGCCAGCGGTGATAACTGGGGGAACCAAGAC. Translated, it gives CASGDNWGNQD. The complete CDR3 reads CASGDNWGNQDTQYF. The genes are TRBV13-2 and TRBJ2-5; 8 positions agree with TRBD2. Read data end 4 residues before the CDR3 end; the end is taken from the germline J gene. Trimming at V came to 1 base and at J to 0 bases, leaving 1 base not matched to a gene. The germline gives CDR1 NNHNN, CDR2 SYGAGS (reference sequence). The CDR3 has 15 residues.

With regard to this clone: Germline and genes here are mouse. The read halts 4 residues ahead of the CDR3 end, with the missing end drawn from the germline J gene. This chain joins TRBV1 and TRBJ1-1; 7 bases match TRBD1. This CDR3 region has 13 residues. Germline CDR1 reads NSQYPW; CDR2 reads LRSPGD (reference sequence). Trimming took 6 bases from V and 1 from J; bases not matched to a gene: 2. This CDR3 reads CTCRGDRNTEVFF. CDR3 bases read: TGCACCTGCAGGGGGGACAGGAACACA. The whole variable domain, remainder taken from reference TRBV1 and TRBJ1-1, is VTLLEQNPRWRLVPRGQAVNLRCILKNSQYPWMSWYQQDLQKQLQWLFTLRSPGDKEVKSLPGADYLATRVTDTELRLQVANMSQGRTLYCTCRGDRNTEVFFGKGTRLTVV.

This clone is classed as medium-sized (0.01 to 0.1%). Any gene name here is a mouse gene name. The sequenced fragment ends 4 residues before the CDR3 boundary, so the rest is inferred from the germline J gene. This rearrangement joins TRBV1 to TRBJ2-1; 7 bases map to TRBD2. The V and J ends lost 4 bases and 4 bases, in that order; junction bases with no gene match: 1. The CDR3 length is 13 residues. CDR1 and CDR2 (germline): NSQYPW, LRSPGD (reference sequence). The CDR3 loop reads CTCSVGLYAEQFF. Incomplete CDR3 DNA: TGCACCTGCAGTGTGGGACTGTATGCT.

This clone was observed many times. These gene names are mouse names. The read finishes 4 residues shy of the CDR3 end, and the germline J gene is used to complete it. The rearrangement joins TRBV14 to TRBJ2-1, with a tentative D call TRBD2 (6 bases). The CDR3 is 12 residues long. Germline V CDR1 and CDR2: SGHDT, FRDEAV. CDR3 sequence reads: CASSLGGAEQFF. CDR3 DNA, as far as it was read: TGTGCCAGCAGTTTGGGGGGAGCT.

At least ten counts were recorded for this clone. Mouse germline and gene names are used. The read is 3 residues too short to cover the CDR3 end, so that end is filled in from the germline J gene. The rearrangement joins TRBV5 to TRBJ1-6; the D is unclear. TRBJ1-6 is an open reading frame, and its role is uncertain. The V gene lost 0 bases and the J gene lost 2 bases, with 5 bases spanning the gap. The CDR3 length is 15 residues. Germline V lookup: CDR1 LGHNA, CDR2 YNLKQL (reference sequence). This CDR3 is CASSQEGTYNSPLYF. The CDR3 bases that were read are TGTGCCAGCAGCCAAGAGGGGACCTATAATTCGCCC.

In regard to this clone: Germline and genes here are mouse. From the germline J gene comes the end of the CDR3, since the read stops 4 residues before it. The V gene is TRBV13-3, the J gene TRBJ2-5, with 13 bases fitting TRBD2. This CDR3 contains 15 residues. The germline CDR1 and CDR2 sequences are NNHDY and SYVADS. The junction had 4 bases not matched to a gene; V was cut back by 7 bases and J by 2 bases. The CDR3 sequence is CASAGTGGVQDTQYF. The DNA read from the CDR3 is TGTGCCAGCGCCGGGACTGGGGGGGTCCAAGAC. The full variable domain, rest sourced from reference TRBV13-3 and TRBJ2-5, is EAAVTQSPRSKVAVTGGKVTLSCHQTNNHDYMYWYRQDTGHGLRLIHYSYVADSTEKGDIPDGYKASRPSQENFSLILELASLSQTAVYFCASAGTGGVQDTQYFGPGTRLLVL.

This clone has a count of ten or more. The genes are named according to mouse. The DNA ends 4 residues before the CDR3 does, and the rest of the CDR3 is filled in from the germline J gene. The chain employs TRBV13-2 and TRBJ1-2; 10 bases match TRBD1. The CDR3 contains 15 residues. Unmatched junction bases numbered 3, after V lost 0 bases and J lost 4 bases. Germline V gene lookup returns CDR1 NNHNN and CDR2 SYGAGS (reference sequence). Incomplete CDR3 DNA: TGTGCCAGCGGTGATGCGACAGGGGGCGGCTCC. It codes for CASGDATGGGS. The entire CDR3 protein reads CASGDATGGGSDYTF.

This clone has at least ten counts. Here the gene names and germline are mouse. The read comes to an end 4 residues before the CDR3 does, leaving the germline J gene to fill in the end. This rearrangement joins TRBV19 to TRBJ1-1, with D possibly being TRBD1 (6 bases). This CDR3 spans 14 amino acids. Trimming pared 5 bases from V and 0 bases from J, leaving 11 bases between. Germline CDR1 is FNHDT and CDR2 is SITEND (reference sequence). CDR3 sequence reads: CASSPDRPNTEVFF. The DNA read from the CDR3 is TGTGCCAGCAGCCCCGACAGGCCAAACACA.

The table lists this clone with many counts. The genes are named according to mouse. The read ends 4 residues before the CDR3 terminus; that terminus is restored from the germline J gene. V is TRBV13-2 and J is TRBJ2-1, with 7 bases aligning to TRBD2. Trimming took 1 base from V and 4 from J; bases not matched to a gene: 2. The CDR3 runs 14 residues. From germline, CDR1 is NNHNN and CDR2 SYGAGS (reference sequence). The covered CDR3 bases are TGTGCCAGCGGTGATCTGGGGGAGTATGCT. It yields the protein CASGDLGEYA. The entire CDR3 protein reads CASGDLGEYAEQFF.

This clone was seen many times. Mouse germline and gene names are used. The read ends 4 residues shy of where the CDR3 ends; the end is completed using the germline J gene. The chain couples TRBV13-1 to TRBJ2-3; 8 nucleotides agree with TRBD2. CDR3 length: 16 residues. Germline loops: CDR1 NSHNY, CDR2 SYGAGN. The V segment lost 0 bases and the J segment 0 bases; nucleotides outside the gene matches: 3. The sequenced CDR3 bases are TGTGCCAGCAGTGATGCTTGGGGGGGTAGTGCAGAA. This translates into CASSDAWGGSAE. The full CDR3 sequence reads CASSDAWGGSAETLYF.

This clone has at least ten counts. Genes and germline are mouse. The CDR3 spells CASSDLGSEQFF. CDR3 DNA (partial): TGTGCCAGCAGTGATTTGGGGTCT. The chain links TRBV13-1 to TRBJ2-1, with D possibly being TRBD2 (5 bases). Read data end 4 residues before the CDR3 end; the end is taken from the germline J gene. Germline CDR1 and CDR2: NSHNY and SYGAGN. The CDR3 is 12 amino acids.

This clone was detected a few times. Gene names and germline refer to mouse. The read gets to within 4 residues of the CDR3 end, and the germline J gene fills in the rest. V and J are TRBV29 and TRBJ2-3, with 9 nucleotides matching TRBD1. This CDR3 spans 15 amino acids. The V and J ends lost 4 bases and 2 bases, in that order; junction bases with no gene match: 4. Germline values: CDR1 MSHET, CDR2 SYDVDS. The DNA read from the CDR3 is TGTGCTAGCAGTTCACAGGGGGCTGTTGCAGAA. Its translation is CASSSQGAVAE. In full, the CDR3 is CASSSQGAVAETLYF.

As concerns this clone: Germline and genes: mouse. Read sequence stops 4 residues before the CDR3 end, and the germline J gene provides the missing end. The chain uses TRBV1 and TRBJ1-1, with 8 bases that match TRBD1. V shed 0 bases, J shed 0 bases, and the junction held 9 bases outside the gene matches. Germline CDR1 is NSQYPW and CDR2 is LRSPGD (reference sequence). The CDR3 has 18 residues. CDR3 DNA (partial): TGCACCTGCAGTGCAGATCTGCGGGCAGGGGGCCCAAACACA. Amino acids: CTCSADLRAGGPNT. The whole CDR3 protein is CTCSADLRAGGPNTEVFF.

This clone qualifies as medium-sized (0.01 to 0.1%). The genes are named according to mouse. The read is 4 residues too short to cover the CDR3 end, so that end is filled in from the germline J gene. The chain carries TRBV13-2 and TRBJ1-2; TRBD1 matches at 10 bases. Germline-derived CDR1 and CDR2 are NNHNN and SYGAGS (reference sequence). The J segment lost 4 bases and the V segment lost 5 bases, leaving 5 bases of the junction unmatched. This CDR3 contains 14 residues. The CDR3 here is CASGRDRGGSDYTF. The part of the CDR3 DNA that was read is TGTGCCAGCGGCCGGGACAGGGGAGGCTCC.

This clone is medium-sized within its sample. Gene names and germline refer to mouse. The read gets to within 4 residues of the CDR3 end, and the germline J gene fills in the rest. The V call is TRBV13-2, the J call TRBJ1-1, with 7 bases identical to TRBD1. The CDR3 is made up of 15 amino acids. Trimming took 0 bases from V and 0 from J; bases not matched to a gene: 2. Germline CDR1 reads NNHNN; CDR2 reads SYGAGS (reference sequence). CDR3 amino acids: CASGDAGTANTEVFF. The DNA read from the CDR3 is TGTGCCAGCGGTGATGCAGGGACAGCAAACACA.

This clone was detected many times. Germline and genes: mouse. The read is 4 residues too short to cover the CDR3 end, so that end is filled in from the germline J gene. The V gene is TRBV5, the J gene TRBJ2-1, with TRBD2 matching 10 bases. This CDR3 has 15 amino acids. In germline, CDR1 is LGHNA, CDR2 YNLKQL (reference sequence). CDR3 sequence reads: CASSQETTGGSEQFF. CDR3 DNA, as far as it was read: TGTGCCAGCAGCCAAGAAACGACTGGGGGGTCT.

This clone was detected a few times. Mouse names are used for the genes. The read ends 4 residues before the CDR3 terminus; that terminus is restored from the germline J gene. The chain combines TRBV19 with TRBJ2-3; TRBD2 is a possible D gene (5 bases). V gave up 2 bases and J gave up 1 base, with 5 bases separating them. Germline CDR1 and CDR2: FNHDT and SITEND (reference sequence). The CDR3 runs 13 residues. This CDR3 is CASSMTGAETLYF. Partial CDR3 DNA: TGTGCCAGCAGTATGACTGGTGCAGAA.